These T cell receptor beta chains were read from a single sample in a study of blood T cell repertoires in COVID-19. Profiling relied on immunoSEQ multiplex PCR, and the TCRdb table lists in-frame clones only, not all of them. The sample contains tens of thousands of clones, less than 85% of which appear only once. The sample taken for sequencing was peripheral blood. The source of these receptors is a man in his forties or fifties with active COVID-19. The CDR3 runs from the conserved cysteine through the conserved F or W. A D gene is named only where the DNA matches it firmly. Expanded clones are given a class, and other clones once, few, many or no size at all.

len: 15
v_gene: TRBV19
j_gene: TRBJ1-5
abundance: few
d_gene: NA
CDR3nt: TGTGCCAGTAGTATTGACAGTGCCATCAATCAGCCCCAGCATTTT
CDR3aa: CASSIDSAINQPQHF

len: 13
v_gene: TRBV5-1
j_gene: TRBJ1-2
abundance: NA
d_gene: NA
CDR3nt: TGCGCCAGCAGAGAGACAGCTAACTATGGCTACACCTTC
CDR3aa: CASRETANYGYTF

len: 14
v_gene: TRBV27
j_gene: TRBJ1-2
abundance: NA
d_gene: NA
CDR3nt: TGTGCCAGCAGTTCCCACCTTGGACTCTATGGCTACACCTTC
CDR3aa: CASSSHLGLYGYTF

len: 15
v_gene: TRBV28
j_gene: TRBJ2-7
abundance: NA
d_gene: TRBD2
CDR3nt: TGTGCCAGCAGTTTGGGGGGGGAGGGTTCCTACGAGCAGTACTTC
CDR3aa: CASSLGGEGSYEQYF

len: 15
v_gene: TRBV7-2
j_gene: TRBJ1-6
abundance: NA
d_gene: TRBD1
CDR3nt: TGTGCCAGCAGCTTAATGCCAGACAGGGGTACACCCCTCCACTTT
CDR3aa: CASSLMPDRGTPLHF

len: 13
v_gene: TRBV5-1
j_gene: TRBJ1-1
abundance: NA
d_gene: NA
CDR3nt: TGCGCCAGCAGCATCGGACAGAACACTGAAGCTTTCTTT
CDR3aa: CASSIGQNTEAFF

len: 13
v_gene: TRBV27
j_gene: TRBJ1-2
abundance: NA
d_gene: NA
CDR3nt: TGTGCCAGCAGTCGTTCAGGGAGGGGTGGCTACACCTTC
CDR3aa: CASSRSGRGGYTF

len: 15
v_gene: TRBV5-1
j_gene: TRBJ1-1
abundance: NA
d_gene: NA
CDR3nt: TGCGCCAGCAGCTTGGGAACAGGGATGAACACTGAAGCTTTCTTT
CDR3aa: CASSLGTGMNTEAFF

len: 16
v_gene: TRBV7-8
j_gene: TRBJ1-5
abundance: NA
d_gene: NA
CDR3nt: TGTGCCAGCAGCCACCCCTCGGGGGAGAGCAATCAGCCCCAGCATTTT
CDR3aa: CASSHPSGESNQPQHF

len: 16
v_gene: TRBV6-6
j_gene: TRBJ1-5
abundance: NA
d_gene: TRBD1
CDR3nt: TGTGCCAGCAGTTACCCAAGGACAGGGGGCAATCAGCCCCAGCATTTT
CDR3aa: CASSYPRTGGNQPQHF

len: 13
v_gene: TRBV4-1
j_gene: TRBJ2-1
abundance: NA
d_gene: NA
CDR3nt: TGCGCCAGCAGCCAAGCCACAGGGTTTGAGCAGTTCTTC
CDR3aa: CASSQATGFEQFF

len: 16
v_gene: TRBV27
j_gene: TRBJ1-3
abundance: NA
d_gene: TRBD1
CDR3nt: TGTGCCAGCAGTTTGTCCGGGACAGGGGTTGGAAACACCATATATTTT
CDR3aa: CASSLSGTGVGNTIYF

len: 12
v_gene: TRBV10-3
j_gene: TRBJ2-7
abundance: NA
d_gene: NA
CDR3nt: TGTGCCATCACCCTTAGCTCCCACGAGCAGTACTTC
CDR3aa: CAITLSSHEQYF

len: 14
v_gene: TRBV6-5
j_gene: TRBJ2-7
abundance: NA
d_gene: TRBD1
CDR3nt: TGTGCCAGCAGGACTTACAGGGGGCCGGGAGAGCAGTACTTC
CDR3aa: CASRTYRGPGEQYF

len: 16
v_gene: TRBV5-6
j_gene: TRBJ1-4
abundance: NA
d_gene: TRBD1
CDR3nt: TGTGCCAGCAGCTACATACAGGGGGCCGTAGGTGAAAAACTGTTTTTT
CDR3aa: CASSYIQGAVGEKLFF

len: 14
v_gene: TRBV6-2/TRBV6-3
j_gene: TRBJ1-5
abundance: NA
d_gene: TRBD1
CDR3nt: TGTGCCAGCAGTTCCCAGACAGGGCGACAGCCCCAGCATTTT
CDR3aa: CASSSQTGRQPQHF

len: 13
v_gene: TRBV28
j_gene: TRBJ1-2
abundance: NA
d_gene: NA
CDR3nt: TGTGCCAGCAGTTTCGGGGGTGGCTATGGCTACACCTTC
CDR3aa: CASSFGGGYGYTF

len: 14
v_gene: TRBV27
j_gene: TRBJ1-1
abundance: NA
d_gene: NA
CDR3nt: TGTGCCAGCAGTTCCGGCGGGAGAAGCACTGAAGCTTTCTTT
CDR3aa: CASSSGGRSTEAFF

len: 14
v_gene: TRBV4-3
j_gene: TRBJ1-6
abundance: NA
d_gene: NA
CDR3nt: TGCGCCAGCAGCCAAGCTGGGGGCCGGTCACCCCTCCACTTT
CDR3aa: CASSQAGGRSPLHF

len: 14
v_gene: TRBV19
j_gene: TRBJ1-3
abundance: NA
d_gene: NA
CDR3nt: TGTGCCAGTAGCACTAGGGGAGGAGGAAACACCATATATTTT
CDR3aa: CASSTRGGGNTIYF

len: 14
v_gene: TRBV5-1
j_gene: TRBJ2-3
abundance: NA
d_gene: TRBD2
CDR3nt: TGCGCCACCGGGGGGGGCCAAGGCACAGATACGCAGTATTTT
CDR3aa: CATGGGQGTDTQYF

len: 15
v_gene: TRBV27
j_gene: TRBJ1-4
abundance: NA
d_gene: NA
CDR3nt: TGTGCCAGCAGTTTATCGGCAGGGATGGTTGAAAAACTGTTTTTT
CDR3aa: CASSLSAGMVEKLFF

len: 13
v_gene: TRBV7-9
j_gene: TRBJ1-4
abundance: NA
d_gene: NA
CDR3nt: TGTGCCAGCAGCTTAGAGGGGCAGGAAAAACTGTTTTTT
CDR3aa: CASSLEGQEKLFF

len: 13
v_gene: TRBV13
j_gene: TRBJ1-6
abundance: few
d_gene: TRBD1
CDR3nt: TGTGCCAGCAGCCTCACAGGGGATTCACCCCTCCACTTT
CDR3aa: CASSLTGDSPLHF

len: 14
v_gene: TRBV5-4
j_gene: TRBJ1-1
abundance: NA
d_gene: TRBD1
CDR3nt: TGTGCCAGCAGCTCAATCGACAGGGGCACTGAAGCTTTCTTT
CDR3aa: CASSSIDRGTEAFF

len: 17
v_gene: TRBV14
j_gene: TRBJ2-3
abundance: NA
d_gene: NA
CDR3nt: TGTGCCAGCAGCCAAGAGGGTCAGGAGGTCGGCACAGATACGCAGTATTTT
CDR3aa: CASSQEGQEVGTDTQYF

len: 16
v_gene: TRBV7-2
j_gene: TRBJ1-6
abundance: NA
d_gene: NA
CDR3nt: TGTGCCAGCAGCTTAGAATGGGGGGCCTATAATTCACCCCTCCACTTT
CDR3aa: CASSLEWGAYNSPLHF

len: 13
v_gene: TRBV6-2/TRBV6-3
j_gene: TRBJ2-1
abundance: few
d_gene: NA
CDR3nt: TGTGCCAGCAGTTACGACAGGACAAATGAGCAGTTCTTC
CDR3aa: CASSYDRTNEQFF

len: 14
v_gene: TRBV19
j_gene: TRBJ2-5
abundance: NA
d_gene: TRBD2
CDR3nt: TGTGCCAGTAGTACCCCGACTAGCGGAGAGACCCAGTACTTC
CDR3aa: CASSTPTSGETQYF

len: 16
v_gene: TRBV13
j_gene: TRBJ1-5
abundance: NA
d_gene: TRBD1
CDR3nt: TGTGCCAGCAGCTTAGTACAGGGGGGGAGCAATCAGCCCCAGCATTTT
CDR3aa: CASSLVQGGSNQPQHF

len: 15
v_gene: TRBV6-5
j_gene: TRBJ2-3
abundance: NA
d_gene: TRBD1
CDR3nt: TGTGCCAGCCATTCGGGGGACAGGGGAACAGATACGCAGTATTTT
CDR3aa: CASHSGDRGTDTQYF

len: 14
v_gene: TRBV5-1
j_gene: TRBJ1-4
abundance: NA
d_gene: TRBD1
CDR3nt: TGCGCCAGCAGTACAGGGGGCGCTTCTGAAAAACTGTTTTTT
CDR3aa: CASSTGGASEKLFF

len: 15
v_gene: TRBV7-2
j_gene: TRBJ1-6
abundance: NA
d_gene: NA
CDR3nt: TGTGCCAGCAGCTTAGGGGGGGTAGGGAATTCACCCCTCCACTTT
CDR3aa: CASSLGGVGNSPLHF

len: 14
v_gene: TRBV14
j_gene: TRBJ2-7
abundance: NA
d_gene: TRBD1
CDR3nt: TGTGCCAGCAGCCAAGACAGGGGGCTGATCGAGCAGTACTTC
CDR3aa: CASSQDRGLIEQYF

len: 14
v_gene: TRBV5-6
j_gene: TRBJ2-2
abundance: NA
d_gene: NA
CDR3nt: TGTGCCAGCAGCTCAATTGGAGGTTTCGGGGAGCTGTTTTTT
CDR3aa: CASSSIGGFGELFF

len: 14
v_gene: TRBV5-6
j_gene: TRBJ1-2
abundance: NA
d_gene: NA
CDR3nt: TGTGCCAGCAGCTTGGTTGACAGAAAGTCTGGCTACACCTTC
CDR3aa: CASSLVDRKSGYTF

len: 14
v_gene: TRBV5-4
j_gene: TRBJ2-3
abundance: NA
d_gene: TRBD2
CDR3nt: TGTGCCAGCAGCCCGGGACTAGTTTTAGATACGCAGTATTTT
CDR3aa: CASSPGLVLDTQYF

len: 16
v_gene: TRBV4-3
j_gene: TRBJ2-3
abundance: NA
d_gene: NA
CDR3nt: TGCGCCAGCAGCCAAGGTGCTAGCTGGGTTTCAGATACGCAGTATTTT
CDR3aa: CASSQGASWVSDTQYF

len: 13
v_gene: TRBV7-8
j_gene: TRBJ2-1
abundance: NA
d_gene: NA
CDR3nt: TGTGCCAGCACCTGGGGGGTCTACAATGAGCAGTTCTTC
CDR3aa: CASTWGVYNEQFF

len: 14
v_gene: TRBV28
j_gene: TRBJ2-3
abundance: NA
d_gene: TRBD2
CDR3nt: TGTGCCAGCAGCCGGGGGGACCAAACAGATACGCAGTATTTT
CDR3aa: CASSRGDQTDTQYF